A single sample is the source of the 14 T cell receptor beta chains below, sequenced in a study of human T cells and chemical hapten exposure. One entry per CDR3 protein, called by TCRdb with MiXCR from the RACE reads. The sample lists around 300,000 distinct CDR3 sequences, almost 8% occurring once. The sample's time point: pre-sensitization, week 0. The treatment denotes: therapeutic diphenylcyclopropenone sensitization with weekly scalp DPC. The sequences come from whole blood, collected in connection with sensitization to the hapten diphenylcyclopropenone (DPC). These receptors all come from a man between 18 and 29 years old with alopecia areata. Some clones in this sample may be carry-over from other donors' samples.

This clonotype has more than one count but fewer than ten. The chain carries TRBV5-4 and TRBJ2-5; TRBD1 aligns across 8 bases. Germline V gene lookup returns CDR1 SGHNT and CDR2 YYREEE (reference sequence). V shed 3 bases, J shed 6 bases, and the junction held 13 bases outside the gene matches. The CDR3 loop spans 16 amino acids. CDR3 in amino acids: CASSSVRTGDRKTQYF. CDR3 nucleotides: TGTGCCAGCAGCTCAGTTCGAACAGGGGACAGGAAGACCCAGTACTTC.

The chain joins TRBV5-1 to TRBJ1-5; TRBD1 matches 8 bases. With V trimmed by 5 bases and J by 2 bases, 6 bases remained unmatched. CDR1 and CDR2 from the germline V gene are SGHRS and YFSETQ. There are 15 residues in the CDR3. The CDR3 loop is CASRPTGEGNQPQHF. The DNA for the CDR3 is TGCGCCAGCAGACCGACAGGGGAGGGCAATCAGCCCCAGCATTTT. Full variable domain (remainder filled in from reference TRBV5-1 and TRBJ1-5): KAGVTQTPRYLIKTRGQQVTLSCSPISGHRSVSWYQQTPGQGLQFLFEYFSETQRNKGNFPGRFSGRQFSNSRSEMNVSTLELGDSALYLCASRPTGEGNQPQHFGDGTRLSIL.

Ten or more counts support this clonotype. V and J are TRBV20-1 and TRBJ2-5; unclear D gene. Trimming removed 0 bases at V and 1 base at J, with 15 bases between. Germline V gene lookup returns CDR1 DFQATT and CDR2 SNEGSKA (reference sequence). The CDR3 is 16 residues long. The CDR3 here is CSARDWGDTSQETQYF. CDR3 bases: TGCAGTGCTAGAGATTGGGGTGATACCTCCCAAGAGACCCAGTACTTC.

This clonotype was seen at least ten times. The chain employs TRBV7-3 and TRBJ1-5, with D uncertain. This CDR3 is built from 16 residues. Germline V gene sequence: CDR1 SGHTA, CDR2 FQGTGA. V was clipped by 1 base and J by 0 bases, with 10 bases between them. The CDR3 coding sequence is TGTGCCAGCAGCTTAAATATGTTTTATAGCAATCAGCCCCAGCATTTT. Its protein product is CASSLNMFYSNQPQHF.

The CDR3 nucleotides read TGCGCCAGCAGCTTGGGGGACAGCGCCGGCGGAGCCTGCACCTTC. Translation gives CASSLGDSAGGACTF. The chain couples TRBV5-1 to TRBJ1-2, with 7 nucleotides matching TRBD1. Germline V gene sequence: CDR1 SGHRS, CDR2 YFSETQ. The junction had 15 bases not matched to a gene; V was cut back by 0 bases and J by 13 bases. The CDR3 consists of 15 residues.

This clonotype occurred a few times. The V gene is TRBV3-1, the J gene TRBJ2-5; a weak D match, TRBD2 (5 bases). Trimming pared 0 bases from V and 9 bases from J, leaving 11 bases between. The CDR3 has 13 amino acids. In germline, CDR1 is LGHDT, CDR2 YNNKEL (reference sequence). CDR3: CASSQDPGRAQYF. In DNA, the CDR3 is TGTGCCAGCAGCCAAGATCCGGGAAGGGCCCAGTACTTC.

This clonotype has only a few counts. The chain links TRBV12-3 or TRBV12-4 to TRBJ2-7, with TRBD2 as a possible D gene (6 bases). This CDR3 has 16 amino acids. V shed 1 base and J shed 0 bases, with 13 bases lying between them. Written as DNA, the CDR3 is TGTGCCAGCAGTTTAGGGTTAGCGGCGAGCTCCTACGAGCAGTACTTC. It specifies CASSLGLAASSYEQYF.

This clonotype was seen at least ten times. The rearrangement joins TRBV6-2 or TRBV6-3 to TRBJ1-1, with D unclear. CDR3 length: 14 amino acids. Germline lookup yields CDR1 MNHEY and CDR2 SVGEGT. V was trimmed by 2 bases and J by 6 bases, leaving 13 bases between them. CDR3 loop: CASSYRDGNPEAFF. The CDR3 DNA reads TGTGCCAGCAGTTACAGGGATGGTAACCCTGAAGCTTTCTTT.

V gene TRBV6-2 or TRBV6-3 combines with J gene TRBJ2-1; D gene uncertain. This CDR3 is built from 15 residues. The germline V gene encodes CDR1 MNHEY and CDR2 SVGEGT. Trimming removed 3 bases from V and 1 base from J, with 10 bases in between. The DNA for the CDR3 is TGTGCCAGCAGTTATTTAGGGATTTCCTACAATGAGCAGTTCTTC. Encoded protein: CASSYLGISYNEQFF.

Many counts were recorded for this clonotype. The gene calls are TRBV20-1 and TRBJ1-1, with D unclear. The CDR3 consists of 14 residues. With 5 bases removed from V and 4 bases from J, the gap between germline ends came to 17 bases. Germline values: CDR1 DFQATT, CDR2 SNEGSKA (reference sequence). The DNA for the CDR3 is TGCAGTGCTCGAAGTGGGATTTCAAGCACTGAAGCTTTCTTT. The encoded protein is CSARSGISSTEAFF.

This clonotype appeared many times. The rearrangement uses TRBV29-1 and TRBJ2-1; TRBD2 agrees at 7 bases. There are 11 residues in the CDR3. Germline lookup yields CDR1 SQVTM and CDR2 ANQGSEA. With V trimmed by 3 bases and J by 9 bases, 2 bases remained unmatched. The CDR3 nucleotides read TGCAGCGTTGAGCCGGGGGGTGAGCAGTTCTTC. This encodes CSVEPGGEQFF.

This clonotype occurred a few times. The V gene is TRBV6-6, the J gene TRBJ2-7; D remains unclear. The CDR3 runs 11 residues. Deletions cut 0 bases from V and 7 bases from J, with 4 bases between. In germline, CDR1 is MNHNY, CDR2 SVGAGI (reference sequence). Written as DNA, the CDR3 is TGTGCCAGCAGTTACTCCCAAGAGCAGTACTTC. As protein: CASSYSQEQYF.

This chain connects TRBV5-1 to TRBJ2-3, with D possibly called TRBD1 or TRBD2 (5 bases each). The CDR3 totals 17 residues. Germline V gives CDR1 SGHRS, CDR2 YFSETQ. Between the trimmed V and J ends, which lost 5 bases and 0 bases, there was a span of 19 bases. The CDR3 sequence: CASRRRGAATSTDTQYF. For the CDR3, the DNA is TGCGCCAGCAGACGGCGAGGGGCAGCCACAAGCACAGATACGCAGTATTTT.

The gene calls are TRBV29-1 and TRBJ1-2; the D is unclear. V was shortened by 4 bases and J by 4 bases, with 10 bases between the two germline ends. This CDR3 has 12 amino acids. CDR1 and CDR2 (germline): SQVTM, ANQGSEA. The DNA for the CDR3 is TGCAGCGTTGGGGGAGACACCTATGGCTACACCTTC. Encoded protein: CSVGGDTYGYTF.